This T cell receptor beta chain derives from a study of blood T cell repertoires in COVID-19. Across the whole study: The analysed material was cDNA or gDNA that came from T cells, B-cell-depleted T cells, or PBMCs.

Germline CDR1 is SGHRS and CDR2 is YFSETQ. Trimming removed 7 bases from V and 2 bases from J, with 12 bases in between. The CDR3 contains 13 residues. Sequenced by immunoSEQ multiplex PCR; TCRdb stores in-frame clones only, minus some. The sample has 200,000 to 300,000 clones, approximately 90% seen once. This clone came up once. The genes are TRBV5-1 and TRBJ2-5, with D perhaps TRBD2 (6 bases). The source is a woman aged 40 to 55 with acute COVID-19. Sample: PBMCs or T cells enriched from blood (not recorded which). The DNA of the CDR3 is TGCGCCAGCCGTAGGGGACTGCAAGAGACCCAGTACTTC. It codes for CASRRGLQETQYF.